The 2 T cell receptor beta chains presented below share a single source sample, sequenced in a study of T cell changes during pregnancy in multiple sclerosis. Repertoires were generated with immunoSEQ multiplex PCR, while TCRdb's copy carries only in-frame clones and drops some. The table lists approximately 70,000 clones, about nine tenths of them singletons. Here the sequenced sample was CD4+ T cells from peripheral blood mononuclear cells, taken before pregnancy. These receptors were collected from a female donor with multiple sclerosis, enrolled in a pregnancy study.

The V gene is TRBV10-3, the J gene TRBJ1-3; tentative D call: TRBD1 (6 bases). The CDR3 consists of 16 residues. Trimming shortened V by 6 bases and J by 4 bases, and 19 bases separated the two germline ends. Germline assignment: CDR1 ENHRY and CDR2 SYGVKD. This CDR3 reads CAISGSGTTIGNTIYF. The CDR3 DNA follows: TGTGCCATCAGCGGCTCAGGGACAACCATAGGAAACACCATATATTTT.

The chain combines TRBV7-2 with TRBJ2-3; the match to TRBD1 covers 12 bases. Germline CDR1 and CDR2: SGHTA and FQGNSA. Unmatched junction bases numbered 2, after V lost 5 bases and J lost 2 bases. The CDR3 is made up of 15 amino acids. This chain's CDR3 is CASSRDRGHTDTQYF. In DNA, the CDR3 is TGTGCCAGCAGCCGGGACAGGGGGCACACAGATACGCAGTATTTT.